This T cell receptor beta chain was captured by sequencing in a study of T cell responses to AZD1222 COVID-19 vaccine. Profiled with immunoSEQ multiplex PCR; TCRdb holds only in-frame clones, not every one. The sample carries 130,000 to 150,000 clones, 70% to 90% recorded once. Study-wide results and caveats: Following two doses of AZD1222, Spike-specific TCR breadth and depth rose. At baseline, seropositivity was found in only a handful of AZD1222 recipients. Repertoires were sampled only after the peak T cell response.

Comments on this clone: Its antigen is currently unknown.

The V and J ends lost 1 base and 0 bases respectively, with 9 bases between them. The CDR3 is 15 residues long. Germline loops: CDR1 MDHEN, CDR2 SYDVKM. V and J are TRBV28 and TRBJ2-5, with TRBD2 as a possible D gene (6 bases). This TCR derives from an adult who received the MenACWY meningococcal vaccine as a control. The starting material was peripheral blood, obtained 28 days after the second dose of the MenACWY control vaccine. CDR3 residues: CASSLLLADQETQYF. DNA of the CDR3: TGTGCCAGCAGTTTATTGTTAGCGGACCAAGAGACCCAGTACTTC.